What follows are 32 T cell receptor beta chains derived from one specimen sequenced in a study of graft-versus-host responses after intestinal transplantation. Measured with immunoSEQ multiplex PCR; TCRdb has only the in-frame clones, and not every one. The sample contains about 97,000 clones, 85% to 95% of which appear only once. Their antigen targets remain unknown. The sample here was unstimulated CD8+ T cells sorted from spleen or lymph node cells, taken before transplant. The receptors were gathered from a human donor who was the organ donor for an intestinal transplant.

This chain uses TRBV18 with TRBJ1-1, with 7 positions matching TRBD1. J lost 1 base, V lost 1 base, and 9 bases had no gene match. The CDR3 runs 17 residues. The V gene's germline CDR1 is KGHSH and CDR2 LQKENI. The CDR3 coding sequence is TGTGCCAGCTCACCACTTTATGAGGGGGCGCGGAACACTGAAGCTTTCTTT. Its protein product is CASSPLYEGARNTEAFF.

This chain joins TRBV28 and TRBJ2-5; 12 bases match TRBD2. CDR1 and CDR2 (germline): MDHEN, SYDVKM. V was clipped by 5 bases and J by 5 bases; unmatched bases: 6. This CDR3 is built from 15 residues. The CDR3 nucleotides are TGTGCCAGCAGTCTACTAGCGGGAGGTCTGGAGACCCAGTACTTC. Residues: CASSLLAGGLETQYF.

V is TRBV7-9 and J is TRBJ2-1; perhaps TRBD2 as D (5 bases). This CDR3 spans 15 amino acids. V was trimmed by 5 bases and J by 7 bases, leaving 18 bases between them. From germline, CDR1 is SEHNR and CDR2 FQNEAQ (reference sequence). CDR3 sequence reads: CASSRVEGRRNEQFF. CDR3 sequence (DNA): TGTGCCAGCAGCAGGGTAGAGGGTCGGCGAAATGAGCAGTTCTTC.

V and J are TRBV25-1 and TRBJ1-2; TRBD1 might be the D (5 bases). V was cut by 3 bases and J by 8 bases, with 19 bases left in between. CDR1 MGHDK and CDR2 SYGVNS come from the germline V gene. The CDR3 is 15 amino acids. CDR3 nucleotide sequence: TGTGCCAGCAGTGAGGGGGGTAGGCCTCGTGAGGGCTACACCTTC. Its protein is CASSEGGRPREGYTF.

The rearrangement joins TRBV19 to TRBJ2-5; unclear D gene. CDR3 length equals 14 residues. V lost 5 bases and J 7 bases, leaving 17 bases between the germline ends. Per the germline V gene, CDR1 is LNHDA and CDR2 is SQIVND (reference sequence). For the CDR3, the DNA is TGTGCCAGTAGTCCTATACTAAGAACGGGGACCCAGTACTTC. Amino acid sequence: CASSPILRTGTQYF.

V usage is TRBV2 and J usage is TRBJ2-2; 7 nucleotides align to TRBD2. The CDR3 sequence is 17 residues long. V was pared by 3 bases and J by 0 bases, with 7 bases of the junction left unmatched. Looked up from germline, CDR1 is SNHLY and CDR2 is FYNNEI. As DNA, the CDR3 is TGTGCCAGCAGTGAGGGGTCTAGCGGAACGAACACCGGGGAGCTGTTTTTT. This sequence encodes CASSEGSSGTNTGELFF.

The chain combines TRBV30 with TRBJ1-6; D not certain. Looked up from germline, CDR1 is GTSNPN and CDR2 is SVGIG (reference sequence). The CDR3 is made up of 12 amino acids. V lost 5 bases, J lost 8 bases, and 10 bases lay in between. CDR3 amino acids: CAWGPGDSPLHF. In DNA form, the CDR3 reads TGTGCCTGGGGACCGGGAGATTCACCCCTCCACTTT. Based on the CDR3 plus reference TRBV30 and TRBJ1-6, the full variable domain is SQTIHQWPATLVQPVGSPLSLECTVEGTSNPNLYWYRQAAGRGLQLLFYSVGIGQISSEVPQNLSASRPQDRQFILSSKKLLLSDSGFYLCAWGPGDSPLHFGNGTRLTVT.

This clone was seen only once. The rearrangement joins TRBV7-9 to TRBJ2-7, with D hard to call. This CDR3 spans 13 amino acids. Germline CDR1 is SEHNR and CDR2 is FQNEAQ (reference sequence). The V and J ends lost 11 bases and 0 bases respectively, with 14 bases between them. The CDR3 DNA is TGTGCCGCAGGAACTTACAGCTCCTACGAGCAGTACTTC. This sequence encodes CAAGTYSSYEQYF.

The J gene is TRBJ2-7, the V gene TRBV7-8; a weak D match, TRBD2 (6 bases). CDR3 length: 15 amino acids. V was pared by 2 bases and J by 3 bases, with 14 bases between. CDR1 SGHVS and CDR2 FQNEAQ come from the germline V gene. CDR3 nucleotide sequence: TGTGCCAGCAGCTTATCTCGGAGGGGCGACTACGAGCAGTACTTC. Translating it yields CASSLSRRGDYEQYF.

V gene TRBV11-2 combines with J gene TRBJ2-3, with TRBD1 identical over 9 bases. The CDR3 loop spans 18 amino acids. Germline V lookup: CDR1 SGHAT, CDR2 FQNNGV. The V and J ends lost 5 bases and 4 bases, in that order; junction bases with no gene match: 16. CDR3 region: CASSQPRGVQGAADTQYF. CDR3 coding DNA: TGTGCCAGCAGCCAGCCTCGGGGGGTACAGGGGGCTGCAGATACGCAGTATTTT.

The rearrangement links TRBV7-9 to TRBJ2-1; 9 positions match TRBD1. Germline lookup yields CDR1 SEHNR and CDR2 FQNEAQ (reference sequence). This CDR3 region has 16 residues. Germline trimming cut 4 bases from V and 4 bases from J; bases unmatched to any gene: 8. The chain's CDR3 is CASSSTGGERYNEQFF. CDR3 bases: TGTGCCAGCAGCTCGACAGGGGGAGAACGATACAATGAGCAGTTCTTC.

CDR3 sequence reads: CASSGNSRQIGEQYF. CDR3 in DNA: TGTGCCAGCAGTGGAAATTCGAGACAGATCGGCGAGCAGTACTTC. V and J are TRBV2 and TRBJ2-7; TRBD1 is a possible D gene (5 bases). V gave up 4 bases and J gave up 6 bases, with 19 bases separating them. The CDR3 contains 15 residues. Germline CDR1 SNHLY, CDR2 FYNNEI.

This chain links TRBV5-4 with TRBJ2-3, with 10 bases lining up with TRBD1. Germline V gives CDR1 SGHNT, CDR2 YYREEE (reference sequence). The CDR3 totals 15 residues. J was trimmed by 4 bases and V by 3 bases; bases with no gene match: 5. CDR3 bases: TGTGCCAGCAGCTGGGCGACAGGGGGCCCAGATACGCAGTATTTT. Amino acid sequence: CASSWATGGPDTQYF.

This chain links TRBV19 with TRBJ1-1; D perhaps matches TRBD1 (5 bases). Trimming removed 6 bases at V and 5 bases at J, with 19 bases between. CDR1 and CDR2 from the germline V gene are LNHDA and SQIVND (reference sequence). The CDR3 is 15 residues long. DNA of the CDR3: TGTGCCAGTAGCCACGGCGGGGCCCCGGGAACTGAAGCTTTCTTT. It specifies CASSHGGAPGTEAFF. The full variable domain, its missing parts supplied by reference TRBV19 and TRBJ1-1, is DGGITQSPKYLFRKEGQNVTLSCEQNLNHDAMYWYRQDPGQGLRLIYYSQIVNDFQKGDIAEGYSVSREKKESFPLTVTSAQKNPTAFYLCASSHGGAPGTEAFFGQGTRLTVV.

The CDR3 region is CSFHGLASYNEQFF. DNA of the CDR3: TGCAGCTTCCATGGTCTAGCATCCTACAATGAGCAGTTCTTC. The V gene is TRBV29-1, the J gene TRBJ2-1, with TRBD2 as a possible D gene (5 bases). Between the trimmed V and J ends, which lost 8 bases and 1 base, there was a span of 15 bases. The CDR3 runs 14 residues. Germline CDR1 and CDR2: SQVTM and ANQGSEA.

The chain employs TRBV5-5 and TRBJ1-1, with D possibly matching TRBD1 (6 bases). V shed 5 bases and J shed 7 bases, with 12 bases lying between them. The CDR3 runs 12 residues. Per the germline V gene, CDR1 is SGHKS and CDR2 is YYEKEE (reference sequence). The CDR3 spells CASRRDTFEAFF. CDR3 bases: TGTGCCAGCAGAAGGGACACTTTTGAAGCTTTCTTT.

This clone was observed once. The CDR3 loop reads CASSLERGSYGYTF. In DNA form, the CDR3 reads TGTGCCAGCAGCTTGGAACGAGGTAGCTATGGCTACACCTTC. The chain couples TRBV5-4 to TRBJ1-2; D is ambiguous. V was shortened by 0 bases and J by 4 bases, with 10 bases between the two germline ends. This CDR3 contains 14 residues. Looked up from germline, CDR1 is SGHNT and CDR2 is YYREEE (reference sequence).

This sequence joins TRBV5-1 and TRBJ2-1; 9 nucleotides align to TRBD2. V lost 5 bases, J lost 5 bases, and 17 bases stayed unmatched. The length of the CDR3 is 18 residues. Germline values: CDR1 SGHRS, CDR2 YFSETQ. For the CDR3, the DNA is TGCGCCAGCAGTCCAAACAGACTAGCGGAGAAGGTTAACAATGAGCAGTTCTTC. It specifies CASSPNRLAEKVNNEQFF. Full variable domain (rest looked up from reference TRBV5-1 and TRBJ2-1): KAGVTQTPRYLIKTRGQQVTLSCSPISGHRSVSWYQQTPGQGLQFLFEYFSETQRNKGNFPGRFSGRQFSNSRSEMNVSTLELGDSALYLCASSPNRLAEKVNNEQFFGPGTRLTVL.

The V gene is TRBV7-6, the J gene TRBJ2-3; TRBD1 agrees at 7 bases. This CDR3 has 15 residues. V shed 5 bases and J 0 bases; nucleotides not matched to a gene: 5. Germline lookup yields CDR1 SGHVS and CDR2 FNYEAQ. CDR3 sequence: CASSNPGQSTDTQYF. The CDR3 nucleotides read TGTGCCAGCAGCAACCCGGGACAGAGCACAGATACGCAGTATTTT.

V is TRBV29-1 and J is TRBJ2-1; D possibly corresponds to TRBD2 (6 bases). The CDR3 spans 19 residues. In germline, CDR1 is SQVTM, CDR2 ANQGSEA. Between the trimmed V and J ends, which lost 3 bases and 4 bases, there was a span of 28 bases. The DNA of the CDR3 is TGCAGCGTTGAGGGTTGGGATTGGGAGGCGTGGACCCTATACAATGAGCAGTTCTTC. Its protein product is CSVEGWDWEAWTLYNEQFF.

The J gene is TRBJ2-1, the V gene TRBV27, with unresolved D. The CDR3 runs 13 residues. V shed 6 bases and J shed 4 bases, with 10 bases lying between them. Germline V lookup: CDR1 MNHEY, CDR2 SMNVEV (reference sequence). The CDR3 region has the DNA TGTGCCAGCAGCCCGAGTATTTACAATGAGCAGTTCTTC. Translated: CASSPSIYNEQFF.

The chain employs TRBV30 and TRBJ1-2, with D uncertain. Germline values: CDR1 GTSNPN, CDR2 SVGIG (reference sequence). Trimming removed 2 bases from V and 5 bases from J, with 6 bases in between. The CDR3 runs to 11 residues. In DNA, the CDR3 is TGTGCCTGGAGTCTTTATTATGGCTACACCTTC. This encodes CAWSLYYGYTF.

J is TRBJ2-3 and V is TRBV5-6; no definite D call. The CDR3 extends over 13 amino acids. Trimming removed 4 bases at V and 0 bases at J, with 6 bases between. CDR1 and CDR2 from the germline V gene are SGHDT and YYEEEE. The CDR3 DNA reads TGTGCCAGCAGCATCGGGAGCACAGATACGCAGTATTTT. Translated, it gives CASSIGSTDTQYF.

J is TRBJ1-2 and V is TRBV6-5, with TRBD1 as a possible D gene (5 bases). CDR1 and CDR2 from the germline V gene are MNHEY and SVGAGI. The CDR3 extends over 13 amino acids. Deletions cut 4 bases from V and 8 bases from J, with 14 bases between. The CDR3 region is CASSFRDREGYTF. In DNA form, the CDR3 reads TGTGCCAGCAGTTTCCGGGACCGGGAGGGCTACACCTTC.

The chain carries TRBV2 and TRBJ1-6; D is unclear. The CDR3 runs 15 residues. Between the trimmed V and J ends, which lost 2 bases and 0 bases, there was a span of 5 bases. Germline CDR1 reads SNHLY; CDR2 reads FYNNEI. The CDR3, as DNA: TGTGCCAGCAGTGAACGGAGCTCCTATAATTCACCCCTCCACTTT. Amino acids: CASSERSSYNSPLHF.

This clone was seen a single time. CDR3: CASSKVLGASYNEQFF. For the CDR3, the DNA is TGTGCCAGCAGCAAGGTTTTGGGGGCATCCTACAATGAGCAGTTCTTC. The gene calls are TRBV2 and TRBJ2-1, with D perhaps TRBD1 (6 bases). This CDR3 comprises 16 residues. Trimming pared 6 bases from V and 1 base from J, leaving 16 bases between. The V gene's germline CDR1 is SNHLY and CDR2 FYNNEI. The full variable domain, in which reference TRBV2 and TRBJ2-1 provide the parts outside the CDR3, is EPEVTQTPSHQVTQMGQEVILRCVPISNHLYFYWYRQILGQKVEFLVSFYNNEISEKSEIFDDQFSVERPDGSNFTLKIRSTKLEDSAMYFCASSKVLGASYNEQFFGPGTRLTVL.

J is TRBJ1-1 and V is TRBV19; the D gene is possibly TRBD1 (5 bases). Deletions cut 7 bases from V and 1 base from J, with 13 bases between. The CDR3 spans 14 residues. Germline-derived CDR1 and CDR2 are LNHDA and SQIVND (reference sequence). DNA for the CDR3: TGTGCCAGTACGGTTGGGGCCACGAACACTGAAGCTTTCTTT. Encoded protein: CASTVGATNTEAFF.

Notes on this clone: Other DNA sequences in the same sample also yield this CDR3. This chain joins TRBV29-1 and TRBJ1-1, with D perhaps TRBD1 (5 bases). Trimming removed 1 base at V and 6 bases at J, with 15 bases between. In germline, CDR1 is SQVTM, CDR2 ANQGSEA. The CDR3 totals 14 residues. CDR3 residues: CSVEVEQGDPEAFF. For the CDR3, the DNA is TGCAGCGTTGAAGTGGAGCAAGGGGATCCTGAAGCTTTCTTT.

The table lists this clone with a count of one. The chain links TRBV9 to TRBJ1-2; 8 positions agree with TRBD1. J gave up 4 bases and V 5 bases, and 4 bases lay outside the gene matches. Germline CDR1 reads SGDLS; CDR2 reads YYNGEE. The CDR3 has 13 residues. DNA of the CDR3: TGTGCCAGCAGTGGTACAGGGGGCTATGGCTACACCTTC. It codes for CASSGTGGYGYTF.

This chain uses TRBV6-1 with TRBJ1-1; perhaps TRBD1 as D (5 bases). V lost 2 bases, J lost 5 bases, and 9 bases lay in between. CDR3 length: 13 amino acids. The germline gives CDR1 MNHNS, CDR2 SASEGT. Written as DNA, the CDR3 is TGTGCCAGCAGTGAAAGCGGGGGAACTGAAGCTTTCTTT. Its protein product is CASSESGGTEAFF.

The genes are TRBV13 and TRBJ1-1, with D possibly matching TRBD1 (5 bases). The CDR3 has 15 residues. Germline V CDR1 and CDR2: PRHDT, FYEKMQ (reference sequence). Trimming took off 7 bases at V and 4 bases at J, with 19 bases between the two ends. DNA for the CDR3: TGTGCCAGCACCCCAGGTGGGGCAGGAGTCACTGAAGCTTTCTTT. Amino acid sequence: CASTPGGAGVTEAFF. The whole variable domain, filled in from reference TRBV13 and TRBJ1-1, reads AAGVIQSPRHLIKEKRETATLKCYPIPRHDTVYWYQQGPGQDPQFLISFYEKMQSDKGSIPDRFSAQQFSDYHSELNMSSLELGDSALYFCASTPGGAGVTEAFFGQGTRLTVV.

The CDR3 DNA follows: TGTGCCACCAGCAGAGCCTCACTAGCGGGAAGTGAGACCCAGTACTTC. This sequence encodes CATSRASLAGSETQYF. This rearrangement joins TRBV15 to TRBJ2-5; 10 bases agree with TRBD2. The CDR3 is made up of 16 amino acids. Per the germline V gene, CDR1 is LNHNV and CDR2 is YYDKDF (reference sequence). V dropped 1 base and J dropped 5; count of bases not matched to a gene: 7. The full variable domain, completed using reference TRBV15 and TRBJ2-5, is DAMVIQNPRYQVTQFGKPVTLSCSQTLNHNVMYWYQQKSSQAPKLLFHYYDKDFNNEADTPDNFQSRRPNTSFCFLDIRSPGLGDTAMYLCATSRASLAGSETQYFGPGTRLLVL.